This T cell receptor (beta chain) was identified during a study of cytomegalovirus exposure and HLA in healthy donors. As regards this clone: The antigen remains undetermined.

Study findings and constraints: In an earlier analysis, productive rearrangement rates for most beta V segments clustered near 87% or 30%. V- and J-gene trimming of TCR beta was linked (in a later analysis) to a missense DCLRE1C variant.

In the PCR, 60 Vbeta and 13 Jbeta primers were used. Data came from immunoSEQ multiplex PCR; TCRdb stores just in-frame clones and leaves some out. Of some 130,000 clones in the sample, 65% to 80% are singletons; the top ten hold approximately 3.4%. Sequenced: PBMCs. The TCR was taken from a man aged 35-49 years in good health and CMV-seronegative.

CDR3 sequence: CASSVDPGFQPQHF. CDR3 nucleotide sequence: TGCGCCAGCAGTGTTGACCCGGGATTTCAGCCCCAGCATTTT. The gene calls are TRBV4-1 and TRBJ1-5, with no clear D. Trimming left V 6 bases short and J 6 bases short, with 15 bases between. Germline-derived CDR1 and CDR2 are MGHRA and YSYEKL. The CDR3 runs to 14 residues.